Below are 29 T cell receptor beta chains sequenced from a single sample in a study of cytomegalovirus exposure and HLA in healthy donors (dated by TCRdb to 2016 to 2017). The library was prepared using the immunoSEQ multiplex PCR assay. For the multiplex PCR, a mixture combining 60 forward primers for TCR Vbeta segments and 13 reverse primers for TCR Jbeta segments was used. Imported from immuneACCESS, the table was reduced by TCRdb to in-frame sequences with V and J called. These copies leave out some clones; in studies compared against another copy, an unresolved V gene accounts for under half, and the cause of the remainder is not known. Recorded for this sample are tens of thousands of clones; approximately 90% of them occurred a single time. The ten largest clones capture around 10% of the sample. Sequenced material: PBMCs. The receptor set was obtained from a woman aged 35 to 49 in good health and CMV-seropositive.

CDR3 protein: CARSTGPEPETQYF. The CDR3 nucleotides read TGTGCCAGAAGCACAGGACCAGAGCCGGAGACCCAGTACTTC. The rearrangement joins TRBV5-3 to TRBJ2-5; weak D call: TRBD1 (5 bases). TRBV5-3 is placed among ORFs of uncertain function. V lost 4 bases to trimming and J lost 5 bases, with 15 bases between them. There are 14 residues in the CDR3.

This clone was seen a handful of times. The rearrangement links TRBV4-1 to TRBJ2-7, with TRBD1 matching 10 bases. CDR1 MGHRA and CDR2 YSYEKL come from the germline V gene. There are 14 residues in the CDR3. The V and J ends lost 3 bases and 7 bases, in that order; junction bases with no gene match: 6. The CDR3 sequence: CASSQGQGSREQYF. The CDR3, as DNA: TGCGCCAGCAGCCAGGGACAGGGGTCTAGGGAGCAGTACTTC.

This chain uses TRBV18 with TRBJ2-5; weak D call: TRBD2 (5 bases). This CDR3 comprises 13 residues. V was clipped by 2 bases and J by 2 bases, with 6 bases between them. Germline V gene data show CDR1 as KGHSH and CDR2 as LQKENI. The CDR3 loop reads CASSPSGQETQYF. Written as DNA, the CDR3 is TGTGCCAGCTCACCAAGCGGTCAAGAGACCCAGTACTTC.

The chain employs TRBV2 and TRBJ2-7, with 8 bases aligning to TRBD1. The CDR3 totals 13 residues. The junction had 4 bases not matched to a gene; V was cut back by 6 bases and J by 3 bases. Germline values: CDR1 SNHLY, CDR2 FYNNEI. CDR3 DNA sequence: TGTGCCAGCAGCCGGACAGGGAGCTACGAGCAGTACTTC. Translating it yields CASSRTGSYEQYF.

This rearrangement joins TRBV25-1 to TRBJ2-7; D possibly corresponds to TRBD1 (5 bases). CDR3 length: 11 amino acids. V lost 7 bases and J 2 bases, leaving 6 bases between the germline ends. The germline V gene encodes CDR1 MGHDK and CDR2 SYGVNS. The CDR3 region is CASKGTYEQYF. The CDR3 bases are TGTGCCAGCAAGGGGACCTACGAGCAGTACTTC.

J is TRBJ2-1 and V is TRBV6-5; the D gene is possibly TRBD2 (6 bases). Trimming took off 2 bases at V and 3 bases at J, with 11 bases between the two ends. The germline gives CDR1 MNHEY, CDR2 SVGAGI. This CDR3 region has 15 residues. The DNA for the CDR3 is TGTGCCAGCAGTTACGGGGGGTCCTACTACAATGAGCAGTTCTTC. It yields the protein CASSYGGSYYNEQFF.

The chain uses TRBV29-1 and TRBJ2-7; 7 bases are a match to TRBD1. Germline CDR1 SQVTM, CDR2 ANQGSEA. The CDR3 loop spans 12 amino acids. With 4 bases clipped from V and 6 bases from J, the junction kept 6 bases outside the gene matches. CDR3 DNA: TGCAGCGTTGGGGAGACAGGGTCCGAGCAGTACTTC. The encoded protein is CSVGETGSEQYF.

Comment on this clone: Additional DNA sequences in this sample encode the identical CDR3. The CDR3: CASSSDRDGGQYF. The CDR3 nucleotides read TGCGCCAGCAGTTCGGACAGGGATGGCGGGCAGTACTTC. This chain links TRBV10-1 with TRBJ2-7; 8 nucleotides agree with TRBD1. Germline V gives CDR1 WNHNN, CDR2 SYGVQD (reference sequence). The V segment lost 5 bases and the J segment 9 bases; nucleotides outside the gene matches: 9. The CDR3 loop spans 13 amino acids.

This chain connects TRBV6-1 to TRBJ1-4, with TRBD1 matching over 9 bases. V lost 5 bases and J lost 5; bases outside the gene matches: 3. This CDR3 comprises 14 residues. CDR1 is MNHNS and CDR2 is SASEGT in the germline V gene. The DNA for the CDR3 is TGTGCCAGCAGTACCGGACAGGGGAATGAAAAACTGTTTTTT. The encoded protein is CASSTGQGNEKLFF.

V usage is TRBV2 and J usage is TRBJ1-4; D is ambiguous. Between the trimmed V and J ends, which lost 4 bases and 3 bases, there was a span of 9 bases. The CDR3 contains 14 residues. The germline V gene encodes CDR1 SNHLY and CDR2 FYNNEI. CDR3 DNA sequence: TGTGCCAGCAGTGCCCAGGTCTCTAATGAAAAACTGTTTTTT. Residues: CASSAQVSNEKLFF.

The CDR3 coding sequence is TGTGCCATCAGTAGCGGGTACCAAGAGACCCAGTACTTC. Translating gives CAISSGYQETQYF. The rearrangement uses TRBV10-3 and TRBJ2-5, with D perhaps TRBD2 (6 bases). V lost 5 bases, J lost 0 bases, and 7 bases lay in between. Germline V CDR1 and CDR2: ENHRY, SYGVKD. The CDR3 covers 13 residues.

The chain recombines TRBV7-2 with TRBJ2-7, with a tentative D call TRBD1 (5 bases). Germline V gene sequence: CDR1 SGHTA, CDR2 FQGNSA. The CDR3 is made up of 12 amino acids. With 4 bases removed from V and 3 bases from J, the gap between germline ends came to 7 bases. CDR3 sequence (DNA): TGTGCCAGCAGCTGGCAGGGCTACGAGCAGTACTTC. Translation: CASSWQGYEQYF.

This rearrangement joins TRBV9 to TRBJ1-4; maybe TRBD1 (6 bases). V lost 4 bases and J 7 bases, leaving 20 bases between the germline ends. This CDR3 is built from 16 residues. Germline CDR1 reads SGDLS; CDR2 reads YYNGEE. CDR3 sequence reads: CASSYGLGGPGEKLFF. The CDR3 DNA sequence: TGTGCCAGCAGCTACGGCCTCGGGGGGCCCGGTGAAAAACTGTTTTTT.

V usage is TRBV19 and J usage is TRBJ1-5, with a tentative D call TRBD1 (5 bases). The ends were cut back, 2 bases at V and 7 bases at J, with 12 bases in the middle. The CDR3 is 14 amino acids. Germline CDR1 and CDR2: LNHDA and SQIVND (reference sequence). CDR3 bases: TGTGCCAGTAGTATATTTCAGGGTCACCAGCCCCAGCATTTT. Its translation: CASSIFQGHQPQHF.

This clone was counted a few times. The rearrangement links TRBV27 to TRBJ1-1, with D perhaps TRBD1 (5 bases). The V gene lost 3 bases and the J gene lost 7 bases, with 12 bases spanning the gap. Germline lookup yields CDR1 MNHEY and CDR2 SMNVEV (reference sequence). The CDR3 consists of 13 residues. The chain's CDR3 is CASSFTGWGEAFF. For the CDR3, the DNA is TGTGCCAGCAGTTTTACAGGTTGGGGTGAAGCTTTCTTT.

The rearrangement uses TRBV6-5 and TRBJ2-2, with 7 positions matching TRBD2. Losses at the gene ends were 2 bases for V and 5 bases for J; bases not matched to a gene: 5. Per the germline V gene, CDR1 is MNHEY and CDR2 is SVGAGI. The CDR3 runs to 15 residues. CDR3 DNA sequence: TGTGCCAGCAGTTACCCCGGACTAGGGACCGGGGAGCTGTTTTTT. Translation: CASSYPGLGTGELFF.

CDR3 sequence reads: CASRPYRGLAGGPSDEQYF. The CDR3 DNA is TGCGCCAGCAGGCCCTACCGGGGACTAGCGGGGGGCCCAAGCGACGAGCAGTACTTC. This chain links TRBV10-1 with TRBJ2-7; 15 bases agree with TRBD2. Unmatched junction bases numbered 17, after V lost 6 bases and J lost 5 bases. This CDR3 is built from 19 residues. CDR1 is WNHNN, CDR2 SYGVQD, per germline (reference sequence).

The chain combines TRBV5-1 with TRBJ2-2; a possible D gene is TRBD2 (6 bases). Trimming pared 2 bases from V and 2 bases from J, leaving 13 bases between. Germline V CDR1 and CDR2: SGHRS, YFSETQ. This CDR3 is built from 16 residues. The CDR3 sequence is CASSFTWEVNTGELFF. The CDR3 nucleotides are TGCGCCAGCAGCTTTACTTGGGAGGTAAACACCGGGGAGCTGTTTTTT.

The V call is TRBV4-3, the J call TRBJ2-5; 11 bases are shared with TRBD1. V lost 1 base and J lost 4; bases outside the gene matches: 5. The CDR3 spans 16 residues. CDR1 is LGHNA, CDR2 YSLEER, per germline. The CDR3 DNA reads as TGCGCCAGCAGCCAAGGGGGACAGGGGGTCCCAGAGACCCAGTACTTC. As protein: CASSQGGQGVPETQYF.

This clone was observed a few times. J is TRBJ1-1 and V is TRBV4-3; no clear D gene. Looked up from germline, CDR1 is LGHNA and CDR2 is YSLEER. Trimming left V 0 bases short and J 4 bases short, with 12 bases between. The CDR3 spans 15 residues. The CDR3 DNA is TGCGCCAGCAGCCAAGATCCCACCCGAGGCACTGAAGCTTTCTTT. Encoded protein: CASSQDPTRGTEAFF.

V and J are TRBV11-2 and TRBJ2-6, with TRBD1 matching 7 bases. The V segment lost 2 bases and the J segment 0 bases; nucleotides outside the gene matches: 7. The CDR3 is made up of 18 amino acids. Germline V gene sequence: CDR1 SGHAT, CDR2 FQNNGV. This chain's CDR3 is CASSLSGTVSSGANVLTF. CDR3 DNA: TGTGCCAGCAGCTTATCCGGGACAGTGAGCTCTGGGGCCAACGTCCTGACTTTC.

The CDR3 here is CASSEWGGEQYF. In DNA form, the CDR3 reads TGTGCCAGCAGTGAATGGGGGGGCGAGCAGTACTTC. The V and J genes are TRBV6-1 and TRBJ2-7; 7 bases fit TRBD2. The CDR3 runs to 12 residues. Germline CDR1 is MNHNS and CDR2 is SASEGT. After removal of 2 bases from V and 6 bases from J, the junction contained 1 base not matched to a gene.

The chain couples TRBV28 to TRBJ2-1, with 9 bases that match TRBD1. V shed 2 bases, J shed 8 bases, and the junction held 4 bases outside the gene matches. Germline CDR1 MDHEN, CDR2 SYDVKM. The CDR3 is made up of 14 amino acids. This CDR3 reads CASSLPGQGHEQFF. DNA for the CDR3: TGTGCCAGCAGTTTACCGGGACAGGGCCATGAGCAGTTCTTC.

The chain links TRBV7-2 to TRBJ2-7, with 8 positions matching TRBD1. Trimming removed 2 bases from V and 0 bases from J; junction bases left unmatched: 3. The CDR3 contains 15 residues. Looked up from germline, CDR1 is SGHTA and CDR2 is FQGNSA. CDR3 amino acids: CASSLRGQDSYEQYF. For the CDR3, the DNA is TGTGCCAGCAGCTTAAGGGGACAGGACTCCTACGAGCAGTACTTC. Filled out from reference TRBV7-2 and TRBJ2-7, the complete variable domain reads GAGVSQSPSNKVTEKGKDVELRCDPISGHTALYWYRQSLGQGLEFLIYFQGNSAPDKSGLPSDRFSAERTGGSVSTLTIQRTQQEDSAVYLCASSLRGQDSYEQYFGPGTRLTVT.

The J gene is TRBJ2-1, the V gene TRBV7-7; 8 bases are shared with TRBD1. The CDR3 contains 13 residues. The ends lost 8 bases at V and 7 bases at J; junction bases unmatched: 7. In germline, CDR1 is SSHAT, CDR2 FNYEAQ (reference sequence). CDR3: CASGTGINNEQFF. The CDR3, as DNA: TGTGCCAGCGGGACAGGCATAAATAATGAGCAGTTCTTC.

The chain uses TRBV7-9 and TRBJ2-1, with 9 positions matching TRBD1. V trimming: 5 bases; J trimming: 9 bases; junction bases outside the gene matches: 8. Looked up from germline, CDR1 is SEHNR and CDR2 is FQNEAQ (reference sequence). The CDR3 runs to 14 residues. CDR3: CASSAGQGSGEQFF. CDR3 DNA sequence: TGTGCCAGCAGCGCCGGACAGGGGAGCGGTGAGCAGTTCTTC.

The chain is built from TRBV28 and TRBJ2-7, with TRBD1 matching 12 bases. The CDR3 spans 15 residues. The V and J ends lost 6 bases and 4 bases, in that order; junction bases with no gene match: 7. The germline V gene encodes CDR1 MDHEN and CDR2 SYDVKM. CDR3 amino acids: CASRGGTGGEYEQYF. Written as DNA, the CDR3 is TGTGCCAGCAGGGGAGGGACAGGGGGCGAGTACGAGCAGTACTTC.

CDR3 bases: TGTGCCAGTAGTTCCGGTGGCTCTGGGGCCAACGTCCTGACTTTC. The encoded protein is CASSSGGSGANVLTF. This chain links TRBV19 with TRBJ2-6; unclear D gene. The CDR3 extends over 15 amino acids. Per the germline V gene, CDR1 is LNHDA and CDR2 is SQIVND (reference sequence). Trimming removed 5 bases at V and 0 bases at J, with 8 bases between. Full variable domain (outside the CDR3, taken from reference TRBV19 and TRBJ2-6): DGGITQSPKYLFRKEGQNVTLSCEQNLNHDAMYWYRQDPGQGLRLIYYSQIVNDFQKGDIAEGYSVSREKKESFPLTVTSAQKNPTAFYLCASSSGGSGANVLTFGAGSRLTVL.

The V call is TRBV5-6, the J call TRBJ1-5; a possible D gene is TRBD1 (5 bases). Germline lookup yields CDR1 SGHDT and CDR2 YYEEEE. The CDR3 consists of 15 residues. The V gene lost 0 bases and the J gene lost 6 bases, with 13 bases spanning the gap. CDR3 amino acids: CASSLAGRGRQPQHF. In DNA, the CDR3 is TGTGCCAGCAGCTTGGCAGGGAGGGGTCGTCAGCCCCAGCATTTT.